This T cell receptor beta chain was sequenced during a study of shared clonotypes between healthy human individuals. Regarding the study as a whole: The represented genetic and exposure-history diversity was limited by the small number of donors.

The method was immunoSEQ multiplex PCR; TCRdb's version includes in-frame clones alone and lacks a portion of them. The sample consists of 470,000 or so clones, approximately 82% of them appearing once. Turning to this clone: Its antigen is as yet unknown.

All donors were healthy HIV-negative adults lacking recent acute infections or vaccinations. The study used some 100 million PBMCs per unsorted sample for genomic DNA. This TCR derives from a woman between 40 and 50 years old in good health. Some clones in this sample may be carry-over from other donors' samples. Sequencing input: PBMCs.

The CDR3 loop is CASSASGQGHETQYF. In nucleotides, the CDR3 is TGTGCCAGCAGCGCCTCGGGACAGGGCCACGAGACCCAGTACTTC. V is TRBV7-3 and J is TRBJ2-5; 9 bases match TRBD1. The V and J ends lost 5 bases and 5 bases, in that order; junction bases with no gene match: 9. The germline CDR1 and CDR2 sequences are SGHTA and FQGTGA. The CDR3 is 15 amino acids.